This TCR beta chain was found in a study of T-cell memory formation after mild COVID-19 (dated by TCRdb to 2020 to 2023). Regarding the study in general: TCR sequence clusters from the two donors were found to be largely donor specific. In a couple of donors, T-cell clones that expanded and contracted after mild COVID-19 were tracked by sequencing TCRalpha and TCRbeta repertoires over time. Two young, previously healthy adult volunteers made up the cohort, one male and one female. The paper's findings and limits, for the study overall: The second-wave clones that peaked on day 37 were not confirmed to be SARS-CoV-2 specific. Some responding clones were detected in pre-infection memory, suggesting pre-existing cross-reactive memory T cells joined the SARS-CoV-2 response. Balanced CD4/CD8 phenotypes were observed for clones contracting from day 15 to 85, whereas a bias towards CD4+ was observed for a second wave of clones expanding from day 15 to 37. The study covered only a couple of mild cases, and larger cohorts including severe cases with pre-infection samples were considered necessary. Contracting CD4+ clones turned up mainly in the CM and EM memory subsets, whereas EMRA was where CD8+ clones were enriched.

The listed sequencing device is Illumina NovaSeq 6000. cDNA libraries for TCRalpha and TCRbeta were prepared by 5'RACE using constant-segment primers, with sample barcodes and unique molecular identifiers added. RNA was extracted from every sample with Trizol reagent. Amplification of the libraries took two PCR steps, and the second step added a second sample barcode plus Illumina TruSeq adapters. The libraries were sequenced on an Illumina NovaSeq using 2 x 150 bp paired-end reads. Per the source publication's procedure: Reads were demultiplexed and collapsed into UMI-guided consensus sequences with migec v1.2.7. Using mixcr v2.1.11, UMI consensuses were aligned to TRA and TRB V and J templates and then assembled into clonotypes. Clonotypes were classified as expanded or contracted when called significant by both edgeR and NoisET, with noise models trained on biological replicates. For edgeR calls, a false discovery rate-adjusted p below 0.01 and a log2 fold-change threshold of 1 were applied. As an exploratory analysis of dynamics, max-normalized trajectories of the 1000 most abundant clonotypes were examined by PCA with hierarchical clustering. The CD4 or CD8 phenotype of responding clones was assigned using the separately sequenced CD4+ and CD8+ repertoires. The raw public data were reprocessed by TCRdb itself: fastp quality trimming at Q25, MiXCR clonotype calling, in-frame beta chains only. Identical CDR3 protein sequences are pooled into one entry, listed with their most common genes and DNA. These V and J calls rely on TCRdb rather than the paper's analysis. The sample table contains about 140,000 distinct CDR3 sequences; only one count was recorded for about 14% of them. The ten largest clones add up to 12% to 15% of the sample.

PBMCs were isolated by Ficoll-Paque density gradient centrifugation. This clonotype was found a few times. Its recognized antigen is unknown. No base quality values were provided; no much bigger clone lies one nucleotide off. V is shortened by 4 bases, J by 9 bases, and the region joining them spans 13 bases. The CDR3, cysteine through phenylalanine, is 13 amino acids long. Here the CDR3 DNA is all that survives: 39 bases in frame from base 1. CDR1 is given as SGHTA and CDR2 as FQGNSA, both from the germline V gene. This receptor was taken from an adult woman who had mild COVID-19 (a few samples of this study predate the infection). The sample titles of this study are shuffled in the database, so cell type and time point are left out; the donor was told from shared clones. In this chain, TRBV7-2 is recombined with TRBJ2-1, with TRBD1 as a weak D call on 6 bases. Source material: PBMCs or a T cell subset sorted from them (not recorded which). The CDR3 has the sequence CASSSSTGLEQFF. The sequenced DNA: TGTGCCAGCAGCTCATCTACAGGGCTTGAGCAGTTCTTC.